The source of this T cell receptor beta chain is a study of blood T cell repertoires in COVID-19. The assay was immunoSEQ multiplex PCR, and TCRdb's table has in-frame clones only and misses some. The sample has fewer than 400,000 clones; roughly 90% are singletons. After removal of 9 bases from V and 4 bases from J, the junction contained 8 bases not matched to a gene. This CDR3 spans 15 amino acids. Germline CDR1 and CDR2: KGHDR and SFDVKD. This clonotype was sampled from a woman aged 25 to 39 who had recovered from COVID-19. Sequencing input: PBMCs or T cells enriched from blood (not recorded which). The rearrangement uses TRBV24-1 and TRBJ2-2; 9 nucleotides agree with TRBD2. The CDR3 region is CATRAGGAGTGELFF. The DNA of the CDR3 is TGTGCCACCCGGGCGGGAGGGGCTGGCACCGGGGAGCTGTTTTTT.